These T cell receptor beta chains were read from a single sample in a study of blood T cell repertoires in COVID-19. The assay was immunoSEQ multiplex PCR, and TCRdb's table has in-frame clones only and misses some. The data show some 100,000 clones, about 84% seen once. Specimen: peripheral blood. These TCRs come from a human donor in a cohort sampled during active COVID-19. CDR3s include the opening cysteine and the closing phenylalanine or tryptophan. The D gene is left open where the match is weak. The listing skips clone size in some rows; elsewhere it reads once, few, many or a size class.

J: TRBJ1-1; D: -; size: -; V: TRBV6-6; CDR3: CASSYGTSGIGAFF; DNA: TGTGCCAGCAGTTACGGAACGAGCGGGATTGGGGCTTTCTTT
J: TRBJ2-2; D: -; size: -; V: TRBV18; CDR3: CASSPRTGANTGELFF; DNA: TGTGCCAGCTCACCAAGGACGGGGGCGAACACCGGGGAGCTGTTTTTT
J: TRBJ2-2; D: TRBD2; size: -; V: TRBV9; CDR3: CASAAGGNTGELFF; DNA: TGTGCCAGCGCAGCGGGGGGGAACACCGGGGAGCTGTTTTTT
J: TRBJ2-3; D: -; size: -; V: TRBV7-2; CDR3: CASSLMEDTQYF; DNA: TGTGCCAGCAGCTTAATGGAGGATACGCAGTATTTT
J: TRBJ1-4; D: -; size: -; V: TRBV6-2/TRBV6-3; CDR3: CASSSTDPGKLFF; DNA: TGTGCCAGCAGTAGTACCGATCCAGGGAAACTGTTTTTT
J: TRBJ2-7; D: -; size: -; V: TRBV7-2; CDR3: CASSLGGTSHEQYF; DNA: TGTGCCAGCAGCTTAGGCGGGACTTCCCACGAGCAGTACTTC
J: TRBJ1-5; D: TRBD1; size: -; V: TRBV6-5; CDR3: CASSPDRTSNQPQHF; DNA: TGTGCCAGCAGTCCGGACAGGACAAGCAATCAGCCCCAGCATTTT
J: TRBJ2-2; D: TRBD2; size: few; V: TRBV7-9; CDR3: CASMPSSGGGTGELFF; DNA: TGTGCCAGCATGCCCTCTAGCGGGGGTGGCACCGGGGAGCTGTTTTTT
J: TRBJ2-3; D: TRBD2; size: -; V: TRBV10-1; CDR3: CASSEKGLAGGAPSTDTQYF; DNA: TGCGCCAGCAGTGAAAAGGGACTAGCGGGAGGGGCCCCCAGCACAGATACGCAGTATTTT
J: TRBJ2-1; D: TRBD2; size: -; V: TRBV3-1/TRBV3-2; CDR3: CASSLLAGGYYNEQFF; DNA: TGTGCCAGCAGCCTTCTAGCGGGGGGTTACTACAATGAGCAGTTCTTC
J: TRBJ2-1; D: TRBD2; size: -; V: TRBV5-3; CDR3: CARTPKGLAIYSSYNEQFF; DNA: TGTGCCAGAACCCCCAAGGGACTAGCGATCTACTCCTCCTACAATGAGCAGTTCTTC
J: TRBJ2-2; D: TRBD2; size: -; V: TRBV9; CDR3: CASSGRGWRNTGELFF; DNA: TGTGCCAGCAGCGGGCGGGGGTGGAGGAACACCGGGGAGCTGTTTTTT
J: TRBJ2-5; D: -; size: -; V: TRBV11-3; CDR3: CASSSTSETQYF; DNA: TGTGCCAGCAGCTCAACTTCGGAGACCCAGTACTTC
J: TRBJ1-4; D: -; size: -; V: TRBV5-1; CDR3: CASSLSVAGLNEKLFF; DNA: TGCGCCAGCAGCTTGTCTGTTGCAGGGCTTAATGAAAAACTGTTTTTT
J: TRBJ1-4; D: -; size: -; V: TRBV10-3; CDR3: CAISERESGEKLFF; DNA: TGTGCCATCAGTGAACGGGAATCGGGTGAAAAACTGTTTTTT
J: TRBJ2-5; D: TRBD2; size: -; V: TRBV2; CDR3: CASSGGTSGGQETQYF; DNA: TGTGCCAGCAGTGGCGGGACTAGCGGGGGCCAAGAGACCCAGTACTTC
J: TRBJ1-1; D: -; size: -; V: TRBV14; CDR3: CASSQMGAGNTEAFF; DNA: TGTGCCAGCAGCCAGATGGGAGCGGGGAACACTGAAGCTTTCTTT
J: TRBJ2-3; D: -; size: few; V: TRBV7-9; CDR3: CASSLEGGPSADTQYF; DNA: TGTGCCAGCAGCCTTGAGGGGGGGCCGTCGGCAGATACGCAGTATTTT
J: TRBJ1-2; D: -; size: few; V: TRBV19; CDR3: CASTTPPDYGYTF; DNA: TGTGCCAGTACCACTCCTCCCGACTATGGCTACACCTTC
J: TRBJ2-3; D: -; size: -; V: TRBV6-5; CDR3: CASSYSFGADTQYF; DNA: TGTGCCAGCAGTTACTCGTTCGGTGCAGATACGCAGTATTTT
J: TRBJ1-6; D: TRBD1; size: -; V: TRBV20-1; CDR3: CSASLGTGGAGLNSPLHF; DNA: TGCAGTGCTAGTTTAGGGACAGGGGGCGCAGGCCTTAATTCACCCCTCCACTTT
J: TRBJ1-1; D: -; size: few; V: TRBV19; CDR3: CASSFRGEAFF; DNA: TGTGCCAGTAGTTTTAGGGGTGAAGCTTTCTTT
J: TRBJ2-7; D: -; size: few; V: TRBV20-1; CDR3: CSAGTGYEQYF; DNA: TGCAGTGCTGGGACTGGGTACGAGCAGTACTTC
J: TRBJ1-1; D: TRBD1; size: -; V: TRBV19; CDR3: CATAPQGATEAFF; DNA: TGTGCCACCGCCCCCCAGGGGGCCACTGAAGCTTTCTTT
J: TRBJ1-4; D: TRBD1; size: -; V: TRBV15; CDR3: CATSRSGTDNEKLFF; DNA: TGTGCCACCAGCAGATCCGGGACAGATAATGAAAAACTGTTTTTT
J: TRBJ1-1; D: -; size: -; V: TRBV12-3/TRBV12-4; CDR3: CASSPSSGRAFF; DNA: TGTGCCAGCAGCCCTTCCTCAGGTCGAGCTTTCTTT
J: TRBJ2-7; D: -; size: -; V: TRBV24-1; CDR3: CATSDPLPLPPSGQTYEQYF; DNA: TGTGCCACCAGTGATCCGTTACCGCTCCCCCCCAGCGGGCAAACCTACGAGCAGTACTTC
J: TRBJ1-2; D: TRBD1; size: -; V: TRBV7-9; CDR3: CASSLFGTGDFYGYTF; DNA: TGTGCCAGCAGCTTATTTGGGACAGGTGACTTCTATGGCTACACCTTC
J: TRBJ2-3; D: -; size: -; V: TRBV3-1/TRBV3-2; CDR3: CASSQGVGGDTQYF; DNA: TGTGCCAGCAGCCAAGGCGTTGGGGGGGATACGCAGTATTTT
J: TRBJ2-1; D: TRBD1; size: -; V: TRBV9; CDR3: CASSVARTGSSYNEQFF; DNA: TGTGCCAGCAGCGTAGCTCGGACAGGGAGCTCCTACAATGAGCAGTTCTTC
J: TRBJ1-5; D: -; size: few; V: TRBV10-3; CDR3: CAISESLPGVSQPQHF; DNA: TGTGCCATCAGTGAGTCTCTCCCAGGGGTTTCTCAGCCCCAGCATTTT
J: TRBJ2-2; D: -; size: -; V: TRBV5-1; CDR3: CASLWAPNTGELFF; DNA: TGCGCCAGCCTGTGGGCCCCCAACACCGGGGAGCTGTTTTTT
J: TRBJ1-1; D: TRBD1; size: -; V: TRBV2; CDR3: CASSETGGPVTEAFF; DNA: TGTGCCAGCAGTGAGACAGGGGGCCCGGTCACTGAAGCTTTCTTT
J: TRBJ1-2; D: -; size: once; V: TRBV4-3; CDR3: CASSQELSMGYTF; DNA: TGCGCCAGCAGCCAAGAATTGAGTATGGGCTACACCTTC
J: TRBJ2-2; D: -; size: -; V: TRBV10-3; CDR3: CAISTAGQVYTGELFF; DNA: TGTGCCATCAGTACAGCGGGACAGGTTTACACCGGGGAGCTGTTTTTT
J: TRBJ2-2; D: -; size: -; V: TRBV6-6; CDR3: CASSLRGGDTGELFF; DNA: TGTGCCAGCAGTTTACGCGGGGGCGACACCGGGGAGCTGTTTTTT
J: TRBJ2-7; D: TRBD1; size: -; V: TRBV27; CDR3: CASSLSGTGKGEQYF; DNA: TGTGCCAGCAGTTTATCCGGGACAGGGAAGGGCGAGCAGTACTTC
J: TRBJ1-6; D: TRBD1; size: once; V: TRBV18; CDR3: CASSPVTGGYNSPLHF; DNA: TGTGCCAGCTCACCGGTGACAGGGGGCTATAATTCACCCCTCCACTTT
J: TRBJ2-1; D: -; size: -; V: TRBV10-3; CDR3: CAISEVSREQFF; DNA: TGTGCCATCAGTGAGGTCAGTCGTGAGCAGTTCTTC
J: TRBJ2-3; D: -; size: -; V: TRBV6-2/TRBV6-3; CDR3: CASSYKGSTLMGDTQYF; DNA: TGTGCCAGCAGTTACAAGGGGTCCACACTAATGGGAGATACGCAGTATTTT
J: TRBJ2-7; D: TRBD2; size: -; V: TRBV11-2; CDR3: CASSFSTRTSTLGPYEQYF; DNA: TGTGCCAGCAGCTTTTCGACCCGGACTAGCACCCTGGGGCCCTACGAGCAGTACTTC
J: TRBJ2-7; D: -; size: -; V: TRBV21-1; CDR3: CASSNSVAQGTIYEQYF; DNA: -
J: TRBJ2-7; D: -; size: -; V: TRBV18; CDR3: CASSPQGQGTTYEQYF; DNA: TGTGCCAGCTCGCCCCAAGGCCAAGGGACAACCTACGAGCAGTACTTC
J: TRBJ2-7; D: TRBD1; size: -; V: TRBV5-1; CDR3: CASSTQGVDYEQYF; DNA: TGCGCCAGCAGCACACAGGGGGTAGACTACGAGCAGTACTTC
J: TRBJ2-3; D: TRBD2; size: -; V: TRBV5-1; CDR3: CASSLGPSGTSTDTQYF; DNA: TGCGCCAGCAGCTTAGGGCCTAGCGGGACTAGCACAGATACGCAGTATTTT
J: TRBJ1-2; D: TRBD1; size: -; V: TRBV27; CDR3: CASSKAGGPYGYTF; DNA: TGTGCCAGCAGTAAGGCAGGGGGACCCTATGGCTACACCTTC
J: TRBJ1-1; D: -; size: once; V: TRBV4-1; CDR3: CASSQEKQAQRAEAFF; DNA: TGCGCCAGCAGCCAAGAGAAGCAGGCCCAGAGGGCTGAAGCTTTCTTT
J: TRBJ2-7; D: TRBD1; size: -; V: TRBV5-1; CDR3: CASSSWTGSYEQYF; DNA: TGCGCCAGCAGTTCCTGGACAGGGTCCTACGAGCAGTACTTC
J: TRBJ2-7; D: TRBD2; size: -; V: TRBV10-3; CDR3: CAISAPSGRPLYEQYF; DNA: TGTGCCATCAGTGCACCTAGCGGGCGTCCTCTCTACGAGCAGTACTTC
J: TRBJ1-1; D: -; size: -; V: TRBV10-3; CDR3: CAISGRVDTEAFF; DNA: TGTGCCATCAGTGGGAGGGTAGACACTGAAGCTTTCTTT
J: TRBJ2-3; D: -; size: -; V: TRBV5-6; CDR3: CASSLNSETQYF; DNA: TGTGCCAGCAGCTTAAACAGTGAGACGCAGTATTTT
J: TRBJ2-2; D: -; size: -; V: TRBV9; CDR3: CASSVRSSHTGELFF; DNA: TGTGCCAGCAGCGTCCGTAGCTCGCACACCGGGGAGCTGTTTTTT
J: TRBJ2-1; D: TRBD2; size: -; V: TRBV7-9; CDR3: CASSLGTGGPHEQFF; DNA: TGTGCCAGCAGCTTAGGCACGGGGGGGCCCCATGAGCAGTTCTTC
J: TRBJ1-5; D: TRBD1; size: -; V: TRBV12-5; CDR3: CASGSQGQPQHF; DNA: TGTGCTAGTGGGTCACAGGGGCAGCCCCAGCATTTT